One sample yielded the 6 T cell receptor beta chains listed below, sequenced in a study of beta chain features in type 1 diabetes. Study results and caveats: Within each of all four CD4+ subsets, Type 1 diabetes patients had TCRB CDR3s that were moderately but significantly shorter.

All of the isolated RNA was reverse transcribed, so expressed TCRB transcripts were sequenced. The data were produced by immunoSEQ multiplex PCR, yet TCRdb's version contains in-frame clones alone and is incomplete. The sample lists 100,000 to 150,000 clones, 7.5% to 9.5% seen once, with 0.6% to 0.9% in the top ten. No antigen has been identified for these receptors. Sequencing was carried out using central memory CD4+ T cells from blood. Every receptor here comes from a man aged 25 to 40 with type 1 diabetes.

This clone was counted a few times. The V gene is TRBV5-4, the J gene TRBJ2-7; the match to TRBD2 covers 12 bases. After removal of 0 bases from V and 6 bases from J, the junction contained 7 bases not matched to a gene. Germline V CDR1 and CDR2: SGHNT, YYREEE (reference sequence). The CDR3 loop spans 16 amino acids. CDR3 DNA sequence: TGTGCCAGCAGCTTGGGGACTAGCGGGACCACTGGCGAGCAGTACTTC. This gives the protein CASSLGTSGTTGEQYF.

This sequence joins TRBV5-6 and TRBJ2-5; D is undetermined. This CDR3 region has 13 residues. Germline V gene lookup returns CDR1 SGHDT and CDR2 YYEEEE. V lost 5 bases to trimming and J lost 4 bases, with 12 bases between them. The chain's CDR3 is CASSYTAGETQYF. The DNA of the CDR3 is TGTGCCAGCAGTTATACCGCAGGAGAGACCCAGTACTTC.

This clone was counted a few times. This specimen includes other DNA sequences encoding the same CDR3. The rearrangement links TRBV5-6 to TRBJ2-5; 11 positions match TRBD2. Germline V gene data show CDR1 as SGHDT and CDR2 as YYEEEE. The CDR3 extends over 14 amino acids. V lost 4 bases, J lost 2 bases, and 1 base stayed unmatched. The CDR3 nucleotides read TGTGCCAGCAGCCGGACTAGCGGGCAAGAGACCCAGTACTTC. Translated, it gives CASSRTSGQETQYF.

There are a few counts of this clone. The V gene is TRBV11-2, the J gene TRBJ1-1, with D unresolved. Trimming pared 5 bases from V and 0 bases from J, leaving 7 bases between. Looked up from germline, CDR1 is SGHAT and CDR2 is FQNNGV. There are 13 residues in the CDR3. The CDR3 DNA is TGTGCCAGCAGCGGGGAGATGAACACTGAAGCTTTCTTT. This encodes CASSGEMNTEAFF.

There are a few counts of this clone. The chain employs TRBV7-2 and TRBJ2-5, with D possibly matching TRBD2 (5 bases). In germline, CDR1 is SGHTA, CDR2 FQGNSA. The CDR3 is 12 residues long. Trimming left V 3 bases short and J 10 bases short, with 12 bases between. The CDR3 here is CASSFPSPGQYF. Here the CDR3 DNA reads TGTGCCAGCAGCTTCCCTAGCCCAGGCCAGTACTTC.

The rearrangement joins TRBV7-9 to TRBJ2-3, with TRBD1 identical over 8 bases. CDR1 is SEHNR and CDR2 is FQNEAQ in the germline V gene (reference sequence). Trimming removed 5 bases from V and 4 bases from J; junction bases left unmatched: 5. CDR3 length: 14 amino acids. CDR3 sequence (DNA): TGTGCCAGCAGCCAACAGGGGGGTTCAGATACGCAGTATTTT. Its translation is CASSQQGGSDTQYF.